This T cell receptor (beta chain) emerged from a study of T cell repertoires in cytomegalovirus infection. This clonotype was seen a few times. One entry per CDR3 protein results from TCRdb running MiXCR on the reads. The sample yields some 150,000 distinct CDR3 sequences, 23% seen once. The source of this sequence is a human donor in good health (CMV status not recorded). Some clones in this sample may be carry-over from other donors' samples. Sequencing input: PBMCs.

CDR3 sequence (DNA): TGTGCCAGCAGCCAAGAGGGTAGGACAGGGGTGGCCACTGAAGCTTTCTTT. Translated, it gives CASSQEGRTGVATEAFF. The rearrangement joins TRBV3-1 to TRBJ1-1; 9 nucleotides agree with TRBD1. The CDR3 has 17 amino acids. Germline V gene data show CDR1 as LGHDT and CDR2 as YNNKEL (reference sequence). V trimming: 0 bases; J trimming: 4 bases; junction bases outside the gene matches: 9.